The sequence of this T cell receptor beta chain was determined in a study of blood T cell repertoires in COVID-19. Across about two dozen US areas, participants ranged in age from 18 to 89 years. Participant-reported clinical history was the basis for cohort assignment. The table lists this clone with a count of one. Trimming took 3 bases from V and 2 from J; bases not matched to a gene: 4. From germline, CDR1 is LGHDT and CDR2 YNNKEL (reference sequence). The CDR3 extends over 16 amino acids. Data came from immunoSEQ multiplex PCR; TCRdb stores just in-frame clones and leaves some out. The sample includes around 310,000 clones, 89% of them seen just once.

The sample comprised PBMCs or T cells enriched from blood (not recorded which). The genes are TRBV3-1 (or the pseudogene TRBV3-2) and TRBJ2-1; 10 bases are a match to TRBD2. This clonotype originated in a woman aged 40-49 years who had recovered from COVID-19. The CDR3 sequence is CASSQLLAGTYNEQFF. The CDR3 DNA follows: TGTGCCAGCAGCCAGTTACTAGCGGGGACCTACAATGAGCAGTTCTTC.